At least ten counts were recorded for the clone carrying this TCR beta chain. Its matching antigen is unknown. The sample belongs to a study of identical twins. MiXCR was run by TCRdb on the 5' RACE reads, yielding one entry per CDR3 protein. Of about 210,000 distinct CDR3 sequences in the sample, around a tenth are singletons; the top ten hold 4.5% to 5.5%. General study results and limits: Cord blood beta clonotypes present at high abundance carried fewer insertions; no such pattern appeared in memory repertoires. Within twin pairs, the out-of-frame alpha sequences they shared showed excess low generation probability. There was more out-of-frame TCR alpha sharing in monozygotic twins than models estimated.

There were only healthy Caucasians among the donors. Sequencing was performed on memory (CD45RO+) T cells sorted from blood. The clonotype originates from a woman under 30 in good health.

The CDR3 reads CASSLPTGHYGYTF. The CDR3 DNA is TGTGCCAGCAGTCTACCGACAGGGCACTATGGCTACACCTTC. The V call is TRBV5-6, the J call TRBJ1-2; 7 positions match TRBD1. The CDR3 is 14 residues long. Looked up from germline, CDR1 is SGHDT and CDR2 is YYEEEE. J was trimmed by 3 bases and V by 5 bases; bases with no gene match: 7.